This T cell receptor (beta chain) was identified in a study of T-cell memory formation after mild COVID-19. Turning to the study itself: The study found TCR clusters largely donor specific. Study-level points and caveats: A subset of responding clones appeared in pre-infection memory, suggesting cross-reactive memory joined.

TCRdb re-derived calls from the 5' RACE reads in MiXCR, one entry per CDR3 protein. The sample has about 350,000 distinct CDR3 sequences; roughly an eighth are singletons. In its sample, this clonotype was seen a few times. The target antigen is unknown. This receptor was taken from a man aged 18-30 years who had mild COVID-19 (a few samples of this study predate the infection). Cell type and time point are not known. Sequenced material: PBMCs or a T cell subset sorted from them (not recorded which).

The CDR3 coding sequence is TGCGCCAGCAGCCAAGATAACAGGGACGGCTACACCTTC. It yields the protein CASSQDNRDGYTF. The gene calls are TRBV4-3 and TRBJ1-2; weak D call: TRBD1 (6 bases). Trimming removed 0 bases at V and 8 bases at J, with 10 bases between. The CDR3 sequence is 13 residues long. Germline V gene data show CDR1 as LGHNA and CDR2 as YSLEER.